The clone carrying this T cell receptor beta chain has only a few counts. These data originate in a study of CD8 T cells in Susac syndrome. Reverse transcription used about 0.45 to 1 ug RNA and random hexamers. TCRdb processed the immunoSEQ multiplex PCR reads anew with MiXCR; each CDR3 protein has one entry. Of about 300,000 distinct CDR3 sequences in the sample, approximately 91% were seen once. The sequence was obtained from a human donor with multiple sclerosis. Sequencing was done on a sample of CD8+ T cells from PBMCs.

The CDR3 DNA sequence: TGTGCCTGGAGTGTAGGATCCAGCTCTGGAAACACCATATATTTT. Encoded protein: CAWSVGSSSGNTIYF. This chain links TRBV30 with TRBJ1-3, with unresolved D. The V end was cut by 0 bases, the J end by 0 bases, with 9 bases between. CDR3 size: 15 residues. The germline gives CDR1 GTSNPN, CDR2 SVGIG (reference sequence).